These 20 T cell receptor beta chains share one sample of origin, sequenced in a study of blood T cell repertoires in COVID-19. Profiling relied on immunoSEQ multiplex PCR, and the TCRdb table lists in-frame clones only, not all of them. The table records some 150,000 clones, approximately 88% of them present only once. Sample: peripheral blood. The source is a man in his sixties with acute or convalescent COVID-19.

This sequence joins TRBV27 and TRBJ1-2, with a tentative D call TRBD1 (6 bases). The V end lost 6 bases, the J end lost 8 bases, and 25 bases lay between the germline ends. Germline V gene sequence: CDR1 MNHEY, CDR2 SMNVEV (reference sequence). This CDR3 is built from 16 residues. The CDR3 protein is CASSSKRPGGPGGYTF. DNA for the CDR3: TGTGCCAGCAGCTCAAAGCGTCCCGGGGGGCCGGGGGGCTACACCTTC.

The J gene is TRBJ2-7, the V gene TRBV11-2, with D unclear. V shed 4 bases and J shed 7 bases, with 14 bases lying between them. The germline gives CDR1 SGHAT, CDR2 FQNNGV. CDR3 length: 13 amino acids. The CDR3 spells CASSSSHIWEQYF. In nucleotides, the CDR3 is TGTGCCAGCAGCTCGAGCCATATCTGGGAGCAGTACTTC.

This chain connects TRBV11-3 to TRBJ1-5; 8 bases map to TRBD1. The germline gives CDR1 SGHNT, CDR2 YENEEA. Trimming removed 1 base from V and 3 bases from J; junction bases left unmatched: 8. The CDR3 consists of 17 residues. For the CDR3, the DNA is TGTGCCAGCAGCTTAGGCGGGGCAGGGGGCTACAATCAGCCCCAGCATTTT. Translating it yields CASSLGGAGGYNQPQHF.

The chain combines TRBV11-2 with TRBJ1-5; 7 bases line up with TRBD1. This CDR3 spans 15 amino acids. Trimming took 5 bases from V and 1 from J; bases not matched to a gene: 5. The germline V gene has CDR1 SGHAT and CDR2 FQNNGV. The CDR3 region has the DNA TGTGCCAGCAGCAACAACAGGGGAAGCAATCAGCCCCAGCATTTT. It translates to CASSNNRGSNQPQHF.

V is TRBV19 and J is TRBJ1-5, with D unresolved. This CDR3 is built from 16 residues. Germline assignment: CDR1 LNHDA and CDR2 SQIVND (reference sequence). V lost 7 bases and J 3 bases, leaving 19 bases between the germline ends. DNA for the CDR3: TGTGCCAGTACCATCCTTACTGGGCAGCTCAATCAGCCCCAGCATTTT. Translating it yields CASTILTGQLNQPQHF. The full variable domain, with the rest looked up from reference TRBV19 and TRBJ1-5, is DGGITQSPKYLFRKEGQNVTLSCEQNLNHDAMYWYRQDPGQGLRLIYYSQIVNDFQKGDIAEGYSVSREKKESFPLTVTSAQKNPTAFYLCASTILTGQLNQPQHFGDGTRLSIL.

The chain uses TRBV6-1 and TRBJ1-2; possible D gene TRBD1, 5 bases. The CDR3 has 14 amino acids. The germline V gene encodes CDR1 MNHNS and CDR2 SASEGT. Trimming removed 2 bases at V and 7 bases at J, with 14 bases between. This CDR3 is CASSEYSGVGGYTF. The CDR3 nucleotides read TGTGCCAGCAGTGAATACTCGGGGGTAGGTGGCTACACCTTC.

The genes are TRBV5-5 and TRBJ2-1, with TRBD1 identical over 9 bases. The length of the CDR3 is 15 residues. V trimming: 2 bases; J trimming: 4 bases; junction bases outside the gene matches: 4. The germline CDR1 and CDR2 sequences are SGHKS and YYEKEE (reference sequence). CDR3 loop: CASSFRDREYNEQFF. The CDR3 DNA follows: TGTGCCAGCAGCTTTAGGGACAGGGAATACAATGAGCAGTTCTTC.

The chain recombines TRBV5-1 with TRBJ1-1; 8 nucleotides match TRBD1. This CDR3 has 14 residues. Germline V gene sequence: CDR1 SGHRS, CDR2 YFSETQ. V was clipped by 4 bases and J by 2 bases; unmatched bases: 4. The CDR3 loop is CASSPQGVNTEAFF. The CDR3 DNA follows: TGCGCCAGCAGCCCACAGGGGGTCAACACTGAAGCTTTCTTT.

Written as DNA, the CDR3 is TGTGCCAGCAGTTTCGTTTGGGGGACAGGCGGGGAGCTGTTTTTT. Protein product: CASSFVWGTGGELFF. The chain is built from TRBV27 and TRBJ2-2; 8 nucleotides line up with TRBD1. Trimming cost V 3 bases and J 7 bases; bases outside gene matches: 7. Germline CDR1 and CDR2: MNHEY and SMNVEV (reference sequence). The CDR3 extends over 15 amino acids.

The CDR3 spells CASSHRGHQNTEAFF. CDR3 bases: TGCGCCAGCAGCCATCGGGGACACCAGAACACTGAAGCTTTCTTT. The V call is TRBV4-1, the J call TRBJ1-1, with a tentative D call TRBD1 (6 bases). Germline V gives CDR1 MGHRA, CDR2 YSYEKL. The ends were cut back, 3 bases at V and 1 base at J, with 12 bases in the middle. This CDR3 has 15 residues.

The DNA of the CDR3 is TGCAGTGCTAGTTCTATCAGGGGAACTGGAAACACCATATATTTT. Its protein is CSASSIRGTGNTIYF. V and J are TRBV20-1 and TRBJ1-3; a possible D gene is TRBD1 (6 bases). Germline CDR1 and CDR2: DFQATT and SNEGSKA (reference sequence). This CDR3 contains 15 residues. V was shortened by 3 bases and J by 2 bases, with 14 bases between the two germline ends.

The V and J genes are TRBV7-9 and TRBJ1-2; 7 nucleotides align to TRBD1. The CDR3 extends over 12 amino acids. With 3 bases clipped from V and 8 bases from J, the junction kept 3 bases outside the gene matches. The germline V gene encodes CDR1 SEHNR and CDR2 FQNEAQ (reference sequence). The CDR3 sequence is CASSLTGPGYTF. CDR3 DNA sequence: TGTGCCAGCAGCTTGACAGGGCCCGGCTACACCTTC.

The chain has TRBV6-5 and TRBJ1-1; D perhaps matches TRBD1 (5 bases). The length of the CDR3 is 14 residues. CDR1 and CDR2 from the germline V gene are MNHEY and SVGAGI. The V end lost 7 bases, the J end lost 4 bases, and 16 bases lay between the germline ends. In nucleotides, the CDR3 is TGTGCCAGCACCCTGGGGGGGAAGGGCACTGAAGCTTTCTTT. The encoded protein is CASTLGGKGTEAFF.

This clone appeared a single time. The gene calls are TRBV11-3 and TRBJ2-3; D is perhaps TRBD1 (6 bases). Looked up from germline, CDR1 is SGHNT and CDR2 is YENEEA. Trimming left V 3 bases short and J 2 bases short, with 12 bases between. The length of the CDR3 is 15 residues. The CDR3: CASSFMGHATDTQYF. DNA for the CDR3: TGTGCCAGCAGCTTTATGGGACACGCCACAGATACGCAGTATTTT.

This chain connects TRBV2 to TRBJ1-6; TRBD1 might be the D (6 bases). CDR1 SNHLY and CDR2 FYNNEI come from the germline V gene. Trimming took off 8 bases at V and 4 bases at J, with 18 bases between the two ends. The CDR3 is 16 amino acids. The CDR3: CASGGGARQYNSPLHF. The DNA of the CDR3 is TGTGCCAGCGGAGGGGGGGCGAGGCAGTATAATTCACCCCTCCACTTT. The full variable domain, with the rest looked up from reference TRBV2 and TRBJ1-6, is EPEVTQTPSHQVTQMGQEVILRCVPISNHLYFYWYRQILGQKVEFLVSFYNNEISEKSEIFDDQFSVERPDGSNFTLKIRSTKLEDSAMYFCASGGGARQYNSPLHFGNGTRLTVT.

The chain uses TRBV10-2 and TRBJ1-5, with a tentative D call TRBD1 (5 bases). V lost 6 bases and J 6 bases, leaving 12 bases between the germline ends. CDR1 and CDR2 from the germline V gene are WSHSY and SAAADI. This CDR3 contains 13 residues. CDR3 region: CASSETVFQPQHF. CDR3 DNA sequence: TGCGCCAGCAGCGAGACAGTATTTCAGCCCCAGCATTTT.

CDR3 loop: CASRPGGNIQYF. The CDR3 DNA reads TGTGCCAGCAGACCGGGTGGAAACATTCAGTACTTC. The V and J genes are TRBV2 and TRBJ2-4, with D hard to call. With 6 bases removed from V and 6 bases from J, the gap between germline ends came to 9 bases. Germline lookup yields CDR1 SNHLY and CDR2 FYNNEI. CDR3 length: 12 amino acids. Looking up the rest from reference TRBV2 and TRBJ2-4 gives the full variable domain: EPEVTQTPSHQVTQMGQEVILRCVPISNHLYFYWYRQILGQKVEFLVSFYNNEISEKSEIFDDQFSVERPDGSNFTLKIRSTKLEDSAMYFCASRPGGNIQYFGAGTRLSVL.

The rearrangement links TRBV25-1 to TRBJ1-6; TRBD1 matches at 7 bases. Germline V CDR1 and CDR2: MGHDK, SYGVNS. Trimming cost V 4 bases and J 2 bases; bases outside gene matches: 5. The CDR3 contains 16 residues. The CDR3 nucleotides are TGTGCCAGCAGTGGAGACAGGGCTGCCTATAATTCACCCCTCCACTTT. Its protein is CASSGDRAAYNSPLHF.

The rearrangement uses TRBV5-6 and TRBJ2-5; TRBD2 agrees at 11 bases. The germline gives CDR1 SGHDT, CDR2 YYEEEE. There are 16 residues in the CDR3. Trimming removed 4 bases from V and 7 bases from J; junction bases left unmatched: 12. The CDR3 protein is CASSPGTSGGVGTQYF. CDR3 DNA: TGTGCCAGCAGCCCGGGGACTAGCGGAGGGGTGGGGACCCAGTACTTC.

DNA of the CDR3: TGTGCCAGCAGCTTACCGGGACAGGGCAAAAACATTCAGTACTTC. This translates into CASSLPGQGKNIQYF. J is TRBJ2-4 and V is TRBV7-9; 9 positions agree with TRBD1. Germline V gene sequence: CDR1 SEHNR, CDR2 FQNEAQ (reference sequence). V shed 2 bases, J shed 3 bases, and the junction held 2 bases outside the gene matches. This CDR3 region has 15 residues. The whole variable domain, remainder taken from reference TRBV7-9 and TRBJ2-4, is DTGVSQNPRHKITKRGQNVTFRCDPISEHNRLYWYRQTLGQGPEFLTYFQNEAQLEKSRLLSDRFSAERPKGSFSTLEIQRTEQGDSAMYLCASSLPGQGKNIQYFGAGTRLSVL.